These 25 T cell receptor beta chains came from one sample sequenced in a study of CD4 T cells in relation to SARS-CoV-2 and coronaviruses. No antigen has been identified for these receptors. The data were produced by immunoSEQ multiplex PCR, yet TCRdb's version contains in-frame clones alone and is incomplete. Of about 37,000 clones in the sample, 82% were seen once. The sequenced material came from naive CD4+ T cells from PBMCs, cultured in vitro. The subset is: naive CD4+ T cells isolated by negative enrichment. The receptor source for this set is an adult with COVID-19.

This chain joins TRBV30 and TRBJ1-3, with D possibly being TRBD1 (6 bases). The CDR3 length is 13 residues. The V gene lost 4 bases and the J gene lost 7 bases, with 14 bases spanning the gap. Germline CDR1 and CDR2: GTSNPN and SVGIG (reference sequence). The CDR3 here is CAWTTYRANTIYF. The DNA of the CDR3 is TGTGCCTGGACTACTTACAGGGCGAACACCATATATTTT.

This clone was seen a single time. The chain couples TRBV27 to TRBJ2-3; D gene ambiguous. This CDR3 has 13 amino acids. CDR1 is MNHEY and CDR2 is SMNVEV in the germline V gene (reference sequence). The ends were cut back, 2 bases at V and 2 bases at J, with 5 bases in the middle. This CDR3 reads CASSLANTDTQYF. CDR3 sequence (DNA): TGTGCCAGCAGTTTAGCTAACACAGATACGCAGTATTTT.

The chain has TRBV18 and TRBJ1-4; D is perhaps TRBD1 (5 bases). This CDR3 comprises 16 residues. V was trimmed by 1 base and J by 1 base, leaving 10 bases between them. CDR1 is KGHSH, CDR2 LQKENI, per germline. CDR3 sequence reads: CASSPLRVRTNEKLFF. In nucleotides, the CDR3 is TGTGCCAGCTCACCACTCAGGGTCCGAACTAATGAAAAACTGTTTTTT. The variable domain in full, completed from reference TRBV18 and TRBJ1-4, reads NAGVMQNPRHLVRRRGQEARLRCSPMKGHSHVYWYRQLPEEGLKFMVYLQKENIIDESGMPKERFSAEFPKEGPSILRIQQVVRGDSAAYFCASSPLRVRTNEKLFFGSGTQLSVL.

This sequence joins TRBV16 and TRBJ2-6; D is unclear. V lost 2 bases, J lost 2 bases, and 7 bases lay in between. Germline CDR1 and CDR2: KGHSY and FQNENV. The CDR3 runs to 15 residues. The CDR3 reads CASSQGRAGANVLTF. The CDR3 region has the DNA TGTGCCAGCAGCCAAGGACGGGCTGGGGCCAACGTCCTGACTTTC.

The CDR3 here is CASSVRGSGYEQYF. The DNA for the CDR3 is TGTGCCAGTAGTGTCCGGGGGTCAGGCTACGAGCAGTACTTC. The V gene is TRBV19, the J gene TRBJ2-7; TRBD2 is a possible D gene (6 bases). The CDR3 is 14 residues long. The germline V and J ends were trimmed by 5 bases and 3 bases, with 14 bases remaining between them. The V gene's germline CDR1 is LNHDA and CDR2 SQIVND (reference sequence).

The chain carries TRBV28 and TRBJ1-3; D may be TRBD1 (5 bases). Germline V gene lookup returns CDR1 MDHEN and CDR2 SYDVKM. The germline V and J ends were trimmed by 5 bases and 0 bases, with 14 bases remaining between them. This CDR3 spans 16 amino acids. Here the CDR3 reads CASSPGGTYSGNTIYF. DNA of the CDR3: TGTGCCAGCAGTCCTGGGGGGACCTACTCTGGAAACACCATATATTTT.

The chain links TRBV27 to TRBJ2-1; either TRBD1 or TRBD2 may fit D (5 bases each). Germline assignment: CDR1 MNHEY and CDR2 SMNVEV (reference sequence). Deletions cut 5 bases from V and 5 bases from J, with 16 bases between. This CDR3 has 15 amino acids. The DNA for the CDR3 is TGTGCCAGCAGTCCGGGACCAACGGGAAACAATGAGCAGTTCTTC. Protein sequence: CASSPGPTGNNEQFF.

This clone was seen a few times. The chain employs TRBV12-3 or TRBV12-4 and TRBJ1-1; 8 bases fit TRBD1. Trimming cost V 5 bases and J 5 bases; bases outside gene matches: 4. The CDR3 contains 13 residues. The CDR3 DNA follows: TGTGCCAGCAGTCTACAGGGGGTGACTGAAGCTTTCTTT. Translated: CASSLQGVTEAFF.

CDR3 bases: TGTGCCAGCAGCTCAACAGGGGCGACGAACGGCTACACCTTC. It yields the protein CASSSTGATNGYTF. The chain employs TRBV3-1 (or the pseudogene TRBV3-2) and TRBJ1-2; 7 bases align to TRBD1. The CDR3 loop spans 14 amino acids. Germline CDR1 and CDR2: LGHDT and YNNKEL (reference sequence). V lost 5 bases, J lost 8 bases, and 11 bases stayed unmatched.

In DNA form, the CDR3 reads TGTGCCAGCAGCCAAGACGGGACTAGCGGACCCTGGGGCGAGCAGTACTTC. It is translated as CASSQDGTSGPWGEQYF. This chain links TRBV14 with TRBJ2-7; TRBD2 matches 11 bases. This CDR3 region has 17 residues. Germline CDR1 and CDR2: SGHDN and FVKESK. Trimming at V came to 0 bases and at J to 6 bases, leaving 10 bases not matched to a gene.

The CDR3 spells CASSLGLGAAGANVLTF. The CDR3 bases are TGTGCCAGCAGCTTAGGTCTGGGAGCGGCTGGGGCCAACGTCCTGACTTTC. The V and J genes are TRBV7-6 and TRBJ2-6; maybe TRBD2 (5 bases). Deletions cut 1 base from V and 2 bases from J, with 12 bases between. From germline, CDR1 is SGHVS and CDR2 FNYEAQ. CDR3 length: 17 residues. The whole variable domain, remainder taken from reference TRBV7-6 and TRBJ2-6, is GAGVSQSPRYKVTKRGQDVALRCDPISGHVSLYWYRQALGQGPEFLTYFNYEAQQDKSGLPNDRFSAERPEGSISTLTIQRTEQRDSAMYRCASSLGLGAAGANVLTFGAGSRLTVL.

The chain recombines TRBV24-1 with TRBJ1-2; 10 bases are a match to TRBD1. V was clipped by 0 bases and J by 9 bases; unmatched bases: 9. Germline values: CDR1 KGHDR, CDR2 SFDVKD. The length of the CDR3 is 16 residues. The CDR3 DNA reads as TGTGCCACCAGTGATTTGTTGCCGGGACAGGGGTTTCGCTACACCTTC. Its protein is CATSDLLPGQGFRYTF.

The chain uses TRBV7-2 and TRBJ2-1, with D unresolved. V gave up 2 bases and J gave up 12 bases, with 17 bases separating them. The germline V gene has CDR1 SGHTA and CDR2 FQGNSA. The CDR3 extends over 14 amino acids. In nucleotides, the CDR3 is TGTGCCAGCAGCTTAAACGGCGGAGAACGGGTGCAGTTCTTC. Protein product: CASSLNGGERVQFF.

This chain links TRBV2 with TRBJ2-5; D is unclear. CDR1 SNHLY and CDR2 FYNNEI come from the germline V gene. V dropped 7 bases and J dropped 5 bases, with 5 bases sitting between them. The CDR3 is made up of 10 amino acids. The CDR3 DNA sequence: TGTGCCAGCATTGGGGAGACCCAGTACTTC. Protein: CASIGETQYF.

The V gene is TRBV28, the J gene TRBJ2-6; 7 nucleotides align to TRBD2. Germline trimming cut 6 bases from V and 9 bases from J; bases unmatched to any gene: 11. The germline V gene has CDR1 MDHEN and CDR2 SYDVKM. There are 15 residues in the CDR3. The CDR3 here is CASRLSRDYGNVLTF. Here the CDR3 DNA reads TGTGCCAGCAGGTTAAGCCGGGACTATGGCAACGTCCTGACTTTC.

This clone occurred a few times. V usage is TRBV20-1 and J usage is TRBJ2-1; D remains ambiguous. The CDR3 is made up of 10 amino acids. From germline, CDR1 is DFQATT and CDR2 SNEGSKA (reference sequence). V shed 6 bases and J shed 6 bases, with 6 bases lying between them. The chain's CDR3 is CSAISNEQFF. The CDR3 DNA sequence: TGCAGTGCCATCTCCAATGAGCAGTTCTTC.

DNA for the CDR3: TGTGCCAGTAGTATCGGGACAGGGGGCGACTACAATGAGCAGTTCTTC. It is translated as CASSIGTGGDYNEQFF. The chain employs TRBV19 and TRBJ2-1; TRBD1 matches at 12 bases. Trimming took 3 bases from V and 3 from J; bases not matched to a gene: 3. This CDR3 is 16 amino acids long. Germline CDR1 reads LNHDA; CDR2 reads SQIVND (reference sequence).

The chain employs TRBV20-1 and TRBJ2-1; 7 bases line up with TRBD2. V lost 3 bases and J lost 8; bases outside the gene matches: 7. CDR3 length equals 13 residues. Germline V lookup: CDR1 DFQATT, CDR2 SNEGSKA (reference sequence). CDR3 DNA: TGCAGTGCTAGTCGGGAGGTGTTTGATGAGCAGTTCTTC. This translates into CSASREVFDEQFF.

The chain couples TRBV28 to TRBJ1-6, with 8 positions matching TRBD1. CDR1 is MDHEN and CDR2 is SYDVKM in the germline V gene. The junction had 12 bases not matched to a gene; V was cut back by 2 bases and J by 0 bases. This CDR3 contains 20 residues. The CDR3 region is CASSLPRNRGRSSYNSPLHF. The CDR3 DNA reads TGTGCCAGCAGTTTACCTCGGAACAGGGGGAGAAGCTCCTATAATTCACCCCTCCACTTT. The whole variable domain, filled in from reference TRBV28 and TRBJ1-6, reads DVKVTQSSRYLVKRTGEKVFLECVQDMDHENMFWYRQDPGLGLRLIYFSYDVKMKEKGDIPEGYSVSREKKERFSLILESASTNQTSMYLCASSLPRNRGRSSYNSPLHFGNGTRLTVT.

This chain links TRBV28 with TRBJ2-4; maybe TRBD2 (7 bases). Germline V gene data show CDR1 as MDHEN and CDR2 as SYDVKM. This CDR3 is 15 amino acids long. V was clipped by 5 bases and J by 2 bases, with 13 bases between them. The CDR3: CASSGGRGSKNIQYF. The CDR3, as DNA: TGTGCCAGCAGTGGGGGGAGGGGGTCCAAAAACATTCAGTACTTC.

There are a few counts of this clone. The chain uses TRBV5-4 and TRBJ1-1, with 8 positions matching TRBD1. The CDR3 length is 17 residues. Germline V lookup: CDR1 SGHNT, CDR2 YYREEE (reference sequence). The V and J ends lost 0 bases and 0 bases, in that order; junction bases with no gene match: 7. CDR3 nucleotide sequence: TGTGCCAGCAGCTTGGTCCGGGACAGGCGTATGAACACTGAAGCTTTCTTT. It yields the protein CASSLVRDRRMNTEAFF.

The chain links TRBV7-9 to TRBJ2-7; 10 nucleotides agree with TRBD1. Germline V gene lookup returns CDR1 SEHNR and CDR2 FQNEAQ (reference sequence). CDR3 length: 13 residues. The V and J ends lost 6 bases and 5 bases, in that order; junction bases with no gene match: 4. The CDR3 nucleotides read TGTGCCAGCAGAACCGGGACAGGGGACGAGCAGTACTTC. Translation gives CASRTGTGDEQYF.

The chain joins TRBV27 to TRBJ2-7, with D perhaps matching TRBD1 (5 bases). The V end was cut by 5 bases, the J end by 7 bases, with 15 bases between. The germline V gene has CDR1 MNHEY and CDR2 SMNVEV (reference sequence). This CDR3 spans 13 amino acids. The CDR3, as DNA: TGTGCCAGCAGTCCCACAGGCCCGCGGGAGCAGTACTTC. As protein: CASSPTGPREQYF.

The chain uses TRBV28 and TRBJ1-2; 9 positions agree with TRBD1. V trimming: 5 bases; J trimming: 5 bases; junction bases outside the gene matches: 3. The CDR3 is made up of 13 amino acids. Looked up from germline, CDR1 is MDHEN and CDR2 is SYDVKM. In DNA, the CDR3 is TGTGCCAGCAGTGAGGGACAGGGATATGGCTACACCTTC. It yields the protein CASSEGQGYGYTF.

The chain links TRBV11-2 to TRBJ2-5, with D unclear. Germline lookup yields CDR1 SGHAT and CDR2 FQNNGV. CDR3 length: 13 amino acids. The V and J ends lost 5 bases and 5 bases respectively, with 12 bases between them. CDR3 protein: CASSLRRVETQYF. Written as DNA, the CDR3 is TGTGCCAGCAGCCTAAGACGAGTGGAGACCCAGTACTTC.